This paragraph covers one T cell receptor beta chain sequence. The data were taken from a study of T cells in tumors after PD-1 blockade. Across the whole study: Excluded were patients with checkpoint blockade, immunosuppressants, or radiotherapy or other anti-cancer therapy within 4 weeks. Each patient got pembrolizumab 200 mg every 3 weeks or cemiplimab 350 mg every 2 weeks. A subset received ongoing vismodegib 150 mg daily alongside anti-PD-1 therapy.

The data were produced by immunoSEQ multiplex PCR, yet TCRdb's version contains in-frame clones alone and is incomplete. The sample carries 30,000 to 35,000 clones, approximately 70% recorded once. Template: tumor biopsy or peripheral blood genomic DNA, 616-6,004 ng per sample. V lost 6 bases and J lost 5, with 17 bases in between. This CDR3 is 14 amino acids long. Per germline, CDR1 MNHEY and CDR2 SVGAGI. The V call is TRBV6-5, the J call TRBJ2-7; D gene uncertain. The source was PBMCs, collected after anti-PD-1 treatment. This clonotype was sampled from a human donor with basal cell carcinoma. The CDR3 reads CASSGGHGLDEQYF. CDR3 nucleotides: TGTGCCAGCAGCGGCGGCCATGGCCTGGACGAGCAGTACTTC.